The 24 T cell receptor beta chains in this list originate from one sample, sequenced in a study of blood T cell repertoires in COVID-19. TCRdb's copy holds only in-frame clones and misses some; the assay was immunoSEQ multiplex PCR. The sample carries fewer than 250,000 clones, roughly 85% recorded once. Input material: peripheral blood. The receptors derive from a woman aged 40-49 years with active or convalescent COVID-19.

This clone was seen just once. This chain uses TRBV3-1 (or the pseudogene TRBV3-2) with TRBJ1-2; D unresolved. Trimming stripped 0 bases from V and 4 bases from J, with 6 bases between. Germline V gene lookup returns CDR1 LGHDT and CDR2 YNNKEL (reference sequence). The CDR3 totals 13 residues. The CDR3 nucleotides read TGTGCCAGCAGCCAAGAATTAATCTATGGCTACACCTTC. Its protein is CASSQELIYGYTF.

The chain links TRBV19 to TRBJ1-6; 7 bases map to TRBD1. The germline CDR1 and CDR2 sequences are LNHDA and SQIVND (reference sequence). The CDR3 is 15 residues long. Germline trimming cut 3 bases from V and 8 bases from J; bases unmatched to any gene: 7. CDR3 in amino acids: CASSMGQGGYSPLHF. In DNA, the CDR3 is TGTGCCAGTAGTATGGGCCAGGGGGGTTATTCACCCCTCCACTTT.

V gene TRBV5-1 combines with J gene TRBJ2-7; D is perhaps TRBD2 (5 bases). The CDR3 contains 14 residues. Per germline, CDR1 SGHRS and CDR2 YFSETQ. Trimming left V 2 bases short and J 6 bases short, with 15 bases between. The CDR3: CASSFTELGGEQYF. The CDR3 nucleotides are TGCGCCAGCAGCTTCACGGAACTTGGAGGCGAGCAGTACTTC.

The chain joins TRBV12-3 or TRBV12-4 to TRBJ1-4, with no clear D. V was trimmed by 1 base and J by 7 bases, leaving 7 bases between them. The CDR3 spans 13 residues. The CDR3 loop reads CASSLGRAEKLFF. The DNA of the CDR3 is TGTGCCAGCAGTTTAGGGAGGGCTGAAAAACTGTTTTTT.

For this clone: The junction departs from the called germline gene at one end, perhaps through a read error. This sequence joins TRBV7-7 and TRBJ2-2; possible D gene TRBD2, 7 bases. The CDR3 is 16 residues long. Germline CDR1 and CDR2: SSHAT and FNYEAQ (reference sequence). This chain's CDR3 is CASSKTGGTITGELFF. CDR3 nucleotide sequence: TGTGCTAGCAGCAAAACCGGGGGGACAATAACCGGGGAGCTGTTTTTT.

The J gene is TRBJ2-7, the V gene TRBV7-2, with 13 bases identical to TRBD2. CDR3 length: 15 residues. The V segment lost 3 bases and the J segment 6 bases; nucleotides outside the gene matches: 5. Germline V CDR1 and CDR2: SGHTA, FQGNSA. In nucleotides, the CDR3 is TGTGCCAGCAGCTTTACTAGCGGGGGGGCGAGCGAGCAGTACTTC. Translation gives CASSFTSGGASEQYF.

This chain connects TRBV9 to TRBJ1-1; D call uncertain. Per the germline V gene, CDR1 is SGDLS and CDR2 is YYNGEE. The CDR3 totals 15 residues. V was pared by 3 bases and J by 5 bases, with 17 bases between. CDR3 in amino acids: CASSADGGLRTEAFF. In DNA, the CDR3 is TGTGCCAGCAGCGCAGACGGTGGGTTGCGGACTGAAGCTTTCTTT.

The chain employs TRBV27 and TRBJ2-5; TRBD2 matches 12 bases. The CDR3 length is 17 residues. The J segment lost 1 base and the V segment lost 2 bases, leaving 5 bases of the junction unmatched. Looked up from germline, CDR1 is MNHEY and CDR2 is SMNVEV (reference sequence). As DNA, the CDR3 is TGTGCCAGCAGTTTAAGGCGGACTAGCGGGACCCAAGAGACCCAGTACTTC. Protein sequence: CASSLRRTSGTQETQYF.

The chain combines TRBV11-3 with TRBJ2-3, with 7 nucleotides matching TRBD2. Germline V gene sequence: CDR1 SGHNT, CDR2 YENEEA. The CDR3 is 14 amino acids. V was clipped by 5 bases and J by 3 bases; unmatched bases: 5. The CDR3 DNA reads TGTGCCAGCAGCCTCCTAGCGGTTACAGATACGCAGTATTTT. Protein: CASSLLAVTDTQYF.

This clone was counted a few times. The genes are TRBV9 and TRBJ2-6; perhaps TRBD1 as D (6 bases). Deletions cut 0 bases from V and 2 bases from J, with 18 bases between. Germline V gene lookup returns CDR1 SGDLS and CDR2 YYNGEE. The CDR3 spans 19 residues. The CDR3 DNA is TGTGCCAGCAGCGTAGGCCAGGGGATGGGACGGACTGGGGCCAACGTCCTGACTTTC. This encodes CASSVGQGMGRTGANVLTF.

The chain recombines TRBV10-1 with TRBJ2-1; maybe TRBD1 (7 bases). This CDR3 has 16 residues. Germline V gives CDR1 WNHNN, CDR2 SYGVQD (reference sequence). The germline V and J ends were trimmed by 1 base and 4 bases, with 14 bases remaining between them. Here the CDR3 reads CASSEWRGQRYNEQFF. The CDR3 coding sequence is TGCGCCAGCAGTGAGTGGAGGGGACAGCGTTACAATGAGCAGTTCTTC.

The CDR3 loop reads CASSLAGRTPRPRGELFF. CDR3 in DNA: TGTGCCAGCAGCTTGGCGGGTAGGACCCCTCGCCCGCGCGGGGAGCTGTTTTTT. This chain uses TRBV13 with TRBJ2-2; D possibly corresponds to TRBD2 (5 bases). The germline V and J ends were trimmed by 3 bases and 7 bases, with 24 bases remaining between them. CDR3 size: 18 residues. Germline V CDR1 and CDR2: PRHDT, FYEKMQ (reference sequence).

This sequence joins TRBV4-1 and TRBJ1-2; 8 bases map to TRBD1. The CDR3 runs 18 residues. Germline assignment: CDR1 MGHRA and CDR2 YSYEKL. J gave up 7 bases and V 0 bases, and 16 bases lay outside the gene matches. DNA of the CDR3: TGCGCCAGCAGCCAAGATCTGGTCGGTTCGGGACAGGTGGGTGGCTACACCTTC. It translates to CASSQDLVGSGQVGGYTF.

The chain couples TRBV2 to TRBJ1-1; 10 bases match TRBD1. The CDR3 runs 16 residues. Trimming cost V 6 bases and J 6 bases; bases outside gene matches: 13. CDR1 is SNHLY and CDR2 is FYNNEI in the germline V gene. The CDR3 here is CASRARDRGLFAEAFF. CDR3 bases: TGTGCCAGCAGGGCACGGGACAGGGGCTTATTCGCTGAAGCTTTCTTT.

The rearrangement joins TRBV15 to TRBJ2-7; weak D call: TRBD2 (6 bases). There are 15 residues in the CDR3. With 0 bases removed from V and 0 bases from J, the gap between germline ends came to 9 bases. CDR1 and CDR2 (germline): LNHNV, YYDKDF (reference sequence). DNA of the CDR3: TGTGCCACCAGCAGAGATCGGGGGAGCTCCTACGAGCAGTACTTC. It yields the protein CATSRDRGSSYEQYF.

The rearrangement joins TRBV30 to TRBJ2-1; D unclear. V dropped 2 bases and J dropped 3 bases, with 14 bases sitting between them. Germline-derived CDR1 and CDR2 are GTSNPN and SVGIG (reference sequence). The CDR3 has 15 amino acids. DNA of the CDR3: TGTGCCTGGAGTCTTCGACACCGTGGCTACAATGAGCAGTTCTTC. Translated, it gives CAWSLRHRGYNEQFF.

V gene TRBV19 combines with J gene TRBJ2-3, with 10 bases aligning to TRBD2. The CDR3 is 16 amino acids. Germline CDR1 reads LNHDA; CDR2 reads SQIVND (reference sequence). The J segment lost 4 bases and the V segment lost 5 bases, leaving 9 bases of the junction unmatched. The CDR3, as DNA: TGTGCCAGTAGTTGGACGAGCGGGGGGGCGGCAGATACGCAGTATTTT. Encoded protein: CASSWTSGGAADTQYF.

The chain links TRBV11-2 to TRBJ2-1; 12 nucleotides align to TRBD2. This CDR3 has 16 residues. The germline gives CDR1 SGHAT, CDR2 FQNNGV. Trimming cost V 4 bases and J 7 bases; bases outside gene matches: 8. The CDR3 DNA reads TGTGCCAGCAGCTGGGCTAGCGGGAGGGCCGGTAATGAGCAGTTCTTC. As protein: CASSWASGRAGNEQFF.

This chain links TRBV7-9 with TRBJ2-7; 15 bases align to TRBD2. Trimming took 5 bases from V and 9 from J; bases not matched to a gene: 8. The germline V gene has CDR1 SEHNR and CDR2 FQNEAQ (reference sequence). This CDR3 is built from 15 residues. The CDR3 here is CASSRGLAGGSVQYF. CDR3 DNA sequence: TGTGCCAGCAGCAGGGGACTAGCGGGGGGTAGCGTGCAGTACTTC. The full variable domain, its missing parts supplied by reference TRBV7-9 and TRBJ2-7, is DTGVSQNPRHKITKRGQNVTFRCDPISEHNRLYWYRQTLGQGPEFLTYFQNEAQLEKSRLLSDRFSAERPKGSFSTLEIQRTEQGDSAMYLCASSRGLAGGSVQYFGPGTRLTVT.

The V call is TRBV4-3, the J call TRBJ2-5; 9 bases are a match to TRBD1. Germline V lookup: CDR1 LGHNA, CDR2 YSLEER. This CDR3 has 16 amino acids. J gave up 5 bases and V 2 bases, and 9 bases lay outside the gene matches. The CDR3 spells CASSQNPGQGEETQYF. CDR3 sequence (DNA): TGCGCCAGCAGCCAAAACCCGGGACAGGGAGAGGAGACCCAGTACTTC.

V gene TRBV12-5 combines with J gene TRBJ1-5, with TRBD1 as a possible D gene (6 bases). Between the trimmed V and J ends, which lost 0 bases and 3 bases, there was a span of 30 bases. The CDR3 covers 22 residues. CDR1 LGHNT and CDR2 FRNRAP come from the germline V gene. The CDR3 DNA is TGTGCTAGTGGTTTGGTACGGGAGGATGACTTGTTTCCGGGGGCCTCCAATCAGCCCCAGCATTTT. This codes for CASGLVREDDLFPGASNQPQHF.

The chain uses TRBV27 and TRBJ2-1; no firm D call. Germline V gene sequence: CDR1 MNHEY, CDR2 SMNVEV (reference sequence). The CDR3 spans 13 residues. The germline V and J ends were trimmed by 1 base and 4 bases, with 5 bases remaining between them. CDR3 bases: TGTGCCAGCAGTTTATACATTTACAATGAGCAGTTCTTC. Residues: CASSLYIYNEQFF.

The J gene is TRBJ2-1, the V gene TRBV29-1; D unresolved. The V gene lost 7 bases and the J gene lost 0 bases, with 13 bases spanning the gap. Germline CDR1 is SQVTM and CDR2 is ANQGSEA. The CDR3 spans 14 residues. CDR3 nucleotides: TGCAGCGGGGTGGGCCACCACTCCTACAATGAGCAGTTCTTC. It encodes CSGVGHHSYNEQFF.

The chain recombines TRBV5-1 with TRBJ1-2; possibly TRBD1 for D (5 bases). V shed 0 bases and J shed 3 bases, with 12 bases lying between them. CDR3 length: 15 amino acids. The V gene's germline CDR1 is SGHRS and CDR2 YFSETQ. The CDR3 here is CASSLDRPVYYGYTF. For the CDR3, the DNA is TGCGCCAGCAGCTTGGACAGGCCCGTATACTATGGCTACACCTTC.